This TCR beta chain derives from a study of T cell repertoires in cytomegalovirus infection. As for the study in general: Both a matching HLA type and CMV infection were indicated by public TCR beta signatures. Study-level points and caveats: Within the response measured ex vivo, HLA-C-restricted CMV-specific TCR beta clonotypes were dominant.

One entry per CDR3 protein, called by TCRdb with MiXCR from the reads. The profile covers approximately 730,000 distinct CDR3 sequences, with almost 30% appearing a single time and about an eighth taken by the ten largest. This clonotype was counted only a few times. Antigen: not known. Germline loops: CDR1 SEHNR, CDR2 FQNEAQ (reference sequence). This CDR3 contains 14 residues. V lost 7 bases, J lost 2 bases, and 14 bases lay in between. The V and J genes are TRBV7-9 and TRBJ2-5; D not resolved. This clonotype was obtained from a human donor in good health (CMV status not recorded). Some clones in this sample may be carry-over from other donors' samples. This specimen was cultured CD8+ T cells from PBMCs, taken from culture after CMV antigen stimulation. DNA of the CDR3: TGTGCCAGCAACCTTCCGTCGCATCAAGAGACCCAGTACTTC. It specifies CASNLPSHQETQYF.